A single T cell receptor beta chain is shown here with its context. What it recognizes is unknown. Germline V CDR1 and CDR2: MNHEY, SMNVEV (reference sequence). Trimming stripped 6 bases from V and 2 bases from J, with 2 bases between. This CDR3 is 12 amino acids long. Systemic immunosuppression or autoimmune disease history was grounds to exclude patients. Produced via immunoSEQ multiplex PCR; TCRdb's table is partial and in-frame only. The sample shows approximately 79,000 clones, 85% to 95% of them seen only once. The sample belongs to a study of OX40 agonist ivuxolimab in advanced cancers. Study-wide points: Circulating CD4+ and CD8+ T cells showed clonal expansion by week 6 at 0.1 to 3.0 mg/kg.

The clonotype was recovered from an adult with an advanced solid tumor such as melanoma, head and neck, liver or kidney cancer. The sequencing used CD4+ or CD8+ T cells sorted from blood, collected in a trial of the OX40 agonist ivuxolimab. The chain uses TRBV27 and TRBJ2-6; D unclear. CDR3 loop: CASRAGANVLTF. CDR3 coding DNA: TGTGCCAGCAGGGCTGGGGCCAACGTCCTGACTTTC.